This T cell receptor beta chain is from a study of cytomegalovirus exposure and HLA in healthy donors. Study in general: The 120 or so validation repertoires were produced on the same platform as the 500 to 800 repertoires of the first cohort. This was reported in a later analysis. Study outcomes and limitations: The authors enumerated roughly 160 TCR beta chains as linked to cytomegalovirus. In the 130 or so validation repertoires, a later analysis found that first-cohort TCR clusters tended to co-occur. High sensitivity and specificity were reportedly achieved when the classifier diagnosed cytomegalovirus status.

About this clone: Its antigen is unidentified.

Between the trimmed V and J ends, which lost 8 bases and 0 bases, there was a span of 8 bases. The germline CDR1 and CDR2 sequences are WSHSY and SAAADI. CDR3 length: 12 amino acids. This table comes from immunoSEQ multiplex PCR, and its TCRdb copy is limited to in-frame clones, with some not included. The sample has more than 95,000 clones, roughly 87% seen once; the top ten hold about 1.1%. This TCR was recovered from a woman aged 18-29 years in good health and CMV-seronegative. Sample: PBMCs. The J gene is TRBJ2-7, the V gene TRBV10-2, with D unresolved. CDR3 DNA: TGCGCCAGCCAGGCCGACTCCTACGAGCAGTACTTC. Its protein is CASQADSYEQYF.